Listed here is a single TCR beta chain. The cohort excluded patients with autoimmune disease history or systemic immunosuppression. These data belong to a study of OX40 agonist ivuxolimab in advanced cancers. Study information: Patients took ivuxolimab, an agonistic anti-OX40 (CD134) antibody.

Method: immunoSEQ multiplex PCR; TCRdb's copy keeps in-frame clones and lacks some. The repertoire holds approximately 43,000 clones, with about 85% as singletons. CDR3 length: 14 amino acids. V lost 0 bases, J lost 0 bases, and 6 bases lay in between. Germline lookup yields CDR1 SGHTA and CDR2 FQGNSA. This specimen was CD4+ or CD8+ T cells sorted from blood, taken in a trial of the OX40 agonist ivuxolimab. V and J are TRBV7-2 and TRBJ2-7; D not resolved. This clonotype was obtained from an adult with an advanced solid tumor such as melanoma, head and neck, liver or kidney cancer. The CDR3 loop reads CASSLAAGSYEQYF. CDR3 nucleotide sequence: TGTGCCAGCAGCTTAGCGGCAGGCTCCTACGAGCAGTACTTC.